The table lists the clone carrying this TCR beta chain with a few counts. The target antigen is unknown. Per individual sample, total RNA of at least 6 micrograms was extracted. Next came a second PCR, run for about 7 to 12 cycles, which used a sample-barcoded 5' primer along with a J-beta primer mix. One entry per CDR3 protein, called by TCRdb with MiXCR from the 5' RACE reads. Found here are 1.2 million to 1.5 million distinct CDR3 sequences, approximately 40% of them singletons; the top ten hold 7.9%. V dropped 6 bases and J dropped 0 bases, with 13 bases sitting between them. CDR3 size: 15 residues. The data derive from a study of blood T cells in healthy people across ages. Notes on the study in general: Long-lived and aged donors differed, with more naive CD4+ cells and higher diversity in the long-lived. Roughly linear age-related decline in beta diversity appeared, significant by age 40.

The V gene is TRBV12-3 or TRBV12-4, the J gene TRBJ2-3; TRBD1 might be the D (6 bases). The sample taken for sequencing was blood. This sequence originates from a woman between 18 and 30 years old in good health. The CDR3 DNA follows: TGTGCCAGCAGAGGGACATCATCTAGCACAGATACGCAGTATTTT. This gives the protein CASRGTSSSTDTQYF.